This TCR beta chain was sequenced in a study of OX40 agonist ivuxolimab in advanced cancers. V was clipped by 6 bases and J by 7 bases, with 16 bases between them. CDR1 is MGHDK and CDR2 is SYGVNS in the germline V gene. The CDR3 length is 14 residues. Repertoires were generated with immunoSEQ multiplex PCR, while TCRdb's copy carries only in-frame clones and drops some. The data show tens of thousands of clones, around nine tenths seen once. This clone appeared once. Sequences were derived from CD4+ or CD8+ T cells sorted from blood, sampled in a trial of the OX40 agonist ivuxolimab. V gene TRBV25-1 combines with J gene TRBJ1-5; tentative D call: TRBD1 (6 bases). The receptor was isolated from an adult with an advanced solid tumor such as melanoma, head and neck, liver or kidney cancer. In DNA form, the CDR3 reads TGTGCCAGCAGGGGAACAGGGTGGGGGCAGCCCCAGCATTTT. Its protein is CASRGTGWGQPQHF.